The clone carrying this TCR beta chain was counted only a few times. Methods used by the authors: Reference gene primer amplification gave nucleated cell count estimates. The method was immunoSEQ multiplex PCR; TCRdb's version includes in-frame clones alone and lacks a portion of them. V, J and clone size reflect that table, while D and trimming were determined from the DNA. This sample has under 150,000 clones; more than 80% occur once, and the top ten carry approximately 8.4%. The data stem from a study of blood T cell repertoires in COVID-19. The wider study: Collection of acute and convalescent COVID-19 samples took place in the United States, Italy and Spain. PBMCs, B-cell-depleted T cells, or T cells provided the cDNA or gDNA that made up the material.

The ends were cut back, 2 bases at V and 0 bases at J, with 14 bases in the middle. Per germline, CDR1 GTSNPN and CDR2 SVGIG (reference sequence). The CDR3 is 16 residues long. The receptor's source is a human donor with acute or convalescent COVID-19. The donor label of this sample is uncertain. Sequences were obtained from peripheral blood. The chain combines TRBV30 with TRBJ1-3; no clear D. The DNA for the CDR3 is TGTGCCTGGAGTAGGTCTAGGTCCTTCTCTGGAAACACCATATATTTT. Amino acid sequence: CAWSRSRSFSGNTIYF.